These 28 T cell receptor beta chains were sequenced from one sample in a study of early T cells in non-severe SARS-CoV-2 infection. From the 5' RACE reads, TCRdb called clonotypes with MiXCR, one entry per CDR3 protein. Found here are roughly 57,000 distinct CDR3 sequences, 12% of them singletons; the top ten hold about 2.4%. Sample: whole blood, taken at baseline. These receptors all stem from an adult who was a healthcare worker with PCR-confirmed SARS-CoV-2 infection or an uninfected control (not recorded which).

This clonotype was observed many times. The rearrangement uses TRBV19 and TRBJ1-5, with D uncertain. CDR3 size: 13 residues. With 5 bases removed from V and 5 bases from J, the gap between germline ends came to 10 bases. CDR1 is LNHDA, CDR2 SQIVND, per germline (reference sequence). CDR3 residues: CASSFYLDQPQHF. CDR3 nucleotide sequence: TGTGCCAGTAGTTTTTATTTGGATCAGCCCCAGCATTTT.

This clonotype was counted ten times or more. The V gene is TRBV28, the J gene TRBJ2-5; D remains unclear. CDR3 length: 12 residues. Germline CDR1 MDHEN, CDR2 SYDVKM. V was clipped by 3 bases and J by 0 bases, with 2 bases between them. The DNA of the CDR3 is TGTGCCAGCAGTTTGGACCAAGAGACCCAGTACTTC. Its translation is CASSLDQETQYF.

This clonotype was observed a handful of times. The V gene is TRBV28, the J gene TRBJ2-2; 7 bases line up with TRBD1. The CDR3 contains 15 residues. Germline CDR1 is MDHEN and CDR2 is SYDVKM. The ends lost 2 bases at V and 4 bases at J; junction bases unmatched: 4. The CDR3 protein is CASSLPTGSTGELFF. The CDR3 DNA sequence: TGTGCCAGCAGTTTACCGACAGGGTCCACCGGGGAGCTGTTTTTT.

V and J are TRBV11-2 and TRBJ2-2, with 8 bases lining up with TRBD1. From germline, CDR1 is SGHAT and CDR2 FQNNGV. The CDR3 is made up of 16 amino acids. V lost 3 bases to trimming and J lost 1 base; unmatched junction nucleotides: 4. For the CDR3, the DNA is TGTGCCAGCAGCTTTCAGGGGACAGGGAACACCGGGGAGCTGTTTTTT. This translates into CASSFQGTGNTGELFF.

This chain connects TRBV6-2 or TRBV6-3 to TRBJ1-1; D possibly corresponds to TRBD1 (5 bases). Trimming removed 4 bases at V and 2 bases at J, with 20 bases between. CDR1 and CDR2 from the germline V gene are MNHEY and SVGEGT. This CDR3 contains 17 residues. CDR3 residues: CASSWGGGDFLNTEAFF. CDR3 in DNA: TGTGCCAGCAGTTGGGGTGGAGGGGACTTCTTAAACACTGAAGCTTTCTTT.

This clonotype was detected only a few times. V gene TRBV28 combines with J gene TRBJ1-5, with unresolved D. V was clipped by 3 bases and J by 7 bases, with 10 bases between them. Germline assignment: CDR1 MDHEN and CDR2 SYDVKM. This CDR3 spans 13 amino acids. The CDR3 bases are TGTGCCAGCAGTTTGGATCAAGGGCAGCCCCAGCATTTT. Its protein product is CASSLDQGQPQHF.

This chain uses TRBV11-2 with TRBJ2-1, with D perhaps matching TRBD1 or TRBD2 (5 bases each). This CDR3 is 16 amino acids long. The V end lost 4 bases, the J end lost 4 bases, and 17 bases lay between the germline ends. Germline V gene data show CDR1 as SGHAT and CDR2 as FQNNGV. CDR3 in amino acids: CASSWGRGNRYNEQFF. The CDR3 DNA reads TGTGCCAGCAGCTGGGGGAGAGGAAACCGTTACAATGAGCAGTTCTTC.

The table lists this clonotype with many counts. The rearrangement uses TRBV9 and TRBJ2-3; 9 bases are a match to TRBD1. Germline values: CDR1 SGDLS, CDR2 YYNGEE. V shed 0 bases, J shed 4 bases, and the junction held 6 bases outside the gene matches. The CDR3 covers 16 residues. The CDR3 DNA reads as TGTGCCAGCAGCGTAGTCGGGGGACAGGGAGCAGATACGCAGTATTTT. Translated: CASSVVGGQGADTQYF.

Here the CDR3 reads CASSRVDEQFF. The CDR3 nucleotides read TGTGCCAGCAGCCGCGTTGATGAGCAGTTCTTC. The genes are TRBV6-6 and TRBJ2-1; the D is unclear. The CDR3 totals 11 residues. Trimming shortened V by 6 bases and J by 8 bases, and 8 bases separated the two germline ends. Per germline, CDR1 MNHNY and CDR2 SVGAGI (reference sequence).

This clonotype was recorded a few times. The V gene is TRBV2, the J gene TRBJ2-7; 10 nucleotides agree with TRBD1. J lost 2 bases, V lost 7 bases, and 5 bases had no gene match. The CDR3 sequence is 14 residues long. Germline lookup yields CDR1 SNHLY and CDR2 FYNNEI. The CDR3 spells CASKGQGTTYEQYF. Written as DNA, the CDR3 is TGTGCCAGCAAGGGACAGGGGACGACCTACGAGCAGTACTTC.

This clonotype was seen at least ten times. The gene calls are TRBV4-3 and TRBJ2-3; tentatively, D is TRBD2 (6 bases). Looked up from germline, CDR1 is LGHNA and CDR2 is YSLEER. The CDR3 has 16 residues. The ends were cut back, 0 bases at V and 1 base at J, with 11 bases in the middle. The CDR3 loop reads CASSQEGTGGTDTQYF. CDR3 DNA sequence: TGCGCCAGCAGCCAAGAGGGAACGGGAGGCACAGATACGCAGTATTTT.

The rearrangement uses TRBV4-3 and TRBJ2-7; 11 nucleotides line up with TRBD2. V lost 3 bases, J lost 3 bases, and 4 bases stayed unmatched. CDR3 length: 15 residues. CDR1 is LGHNA and CDR2 is YSLEER in the germline V gene. Here the CDR3 reads CASSHTGLADYEQYF. Here the CDR3 DNA reads TGCGCCAGCAGCCACACGGGACTAGCGGACTACGAGCAGTACTTC.

This chain links TRBV7-6 with TRBJ2-3, with 7 bases identical to TRBD1. The germline CDR1 and CDR2 sequences are SGHVS and FNYEAQ. The ends lost 5 bases at V and 3 bases at J; junction bases unmatched: 5. The CDR3 spans 14 residues. The CDR3 DNA is TGTGCCAGCAGCCCAATGACAGGGACAGATACGCAGTATTTT. As protein: CASSPMTGTDTQYF.

This clonotype turned up a few times. V gene TRBV10-3 combines with J gene TRBJ2-3; 7 positions agree with TRBD2. Germline V gene data show CDR1 as ENHRY and CDR2 as SYGVKD. The CDR3 runs 12 residues. V trimming: 11 bases; J trimming: 6 bases; junction bases outside the gene matches: 8. Here the CDR3 reads CASGLDADTQYF. The CDR3 bases are TGTGCCTCCGGACTAGATGCCGATACGCAGTATTTT.

A few counts support this clonotype. The V and J genes are TRBV28 and TRBJ1-2, with D hard to call. The CDR3 is made up of 16 amino acids. The V end lost 7 bases, the J end lost 0 bases, and 18 bases lay between the germline ends. Germline-derived CDR1 and CDR2 are MDHEN and SYDVKM. For the CDR3, the DNA is TGTGCCAGCAAAACCGGCGGCGGGCGGGCTAACTATGGCTACACCTTC. It is translated as CASKTGGGRANYGYTF.

Ten or more counts support this clonotype. The V and J genes are TRBV6-2 or TRBV6-3 and TRBJ2-5; D tentatively fits TRBD1 or TRBD2 (5 bases each). Per the germline V gene, CDR1 is MNHEY and CDR2 is SVGEGT. V lost 2 bases to trimming and J lost 4 bases, with 11 bases between them. This CDR3 is 14 amino acids long. CDR3 DNA sequence: TGTGCCAGCAGTTACGGAGGAAGGGGAGAGACCCAGTACTTC. Encoded protein: CASSYGGRGETQYF.

This clonotype was found a few times. The genes are TRBV7-2 and TRBJ2-3; D not resolved. Trimming shortened V by 2 bases and J by 0 bases, and 15 bases separated the two germline ends. The CDR3 loop spans 17 amino acids. Germline V gene data show CDR1 as SGHTA and CDR2 as FQGNSA. CDR3 in DNA: TGTGCCAGCAGCTTATGGATCAGGACCATGAGCACAGATACGCAGTATTTT. It specifies CASSLWIRTMSTDTQYF.

This clonotype has only a few counts. The chain joins TRBV7-2 to TRBJ2-7, with 10 bases fitting TRBD2. Germline CDR1 reads SGHTA; CDR2 reads FQGNSA. V lost 5 bases to trimming and J lost 3 bases; unmatched junction nucleotides: 7. The CDR3 extends over 15 amino acids. The CDR3 here is CASSPRTSGVYEQYF. The CDR3 nucleotides are TGTGCCAGCAGCCCCCGGACTAGCGGAGTCTACGAGCAGTACTTC.

This clonotype was detected ten times or more. This chain joins TRBV5-8 and TRBJ1-4, with D possibly being TRBD1 (6 bases). Germline lookup yields CDR1 SGHTS and CDR2 YDEGEE. The CDR3 runs 16 residues. V was trimmed by 4 bases and J by 1 base, leaving 14 bases between them. The CDR3 DNA is TGTGCCAGCAGCATCGGGCAGACAGGAACTAATGAAAAACTGTTTTTT. Its protein is CASSIGQTGTNEKLFF.

In its sample, this clonotype was seen many times. The J gene is TRBJ2-3, the V gene TRBV24-1; D gene ambiguous. Germline V gene lookup returns CDR1 KGHDR and CDR2 SFDVKD. V lost 1 base, J lost 0 bases, and 10 bases lay in between. This CDR3 comprises 16 residues. The CDR3 coding sequence is TGTGCCACCAGTGATTTCGCTAGAACGAGCACAGATACGCAGTATTTT. It codes for CATSDFARTSTDTQYF.

At least ten counts were recorded for this clonotype. The CDR3 nucleotides are TGCAGTGCTAGAGGGATAGGGACCTCACCAAACTATGGCTACACCTTC. It encodes CSARGIGTSPNYGYTF. This sequence joins TRBV20-1 and TRBJ1-2; D possibly corresponds to TRBD1 (5 bases). This CDR3 region has 16 residues. The germline V gene has CDR1 DFQATT and CDR2 SNEGSKA (reference sequence). With 1 base removed from V and 2 bases from J, the gap between germline ends came to 17 bases.

This clonotype was counted ten times or more. V and J are TRBV3-1 and TRBJ1-1, with 8 bases that match TRBD1. The germline CDR1 and CDR2 sequences are LGHDT and YNNKEL (reference sequence). J gave up 8 bases and V 0 bases, and 2 bases lay outside the gene matches. The CDR3 sequence is 13 residues long. The CDR3 DNA reads as TGTGCCAGCAGCCAAGAGGGACAGGTCGAAGCTTTCTTT. This gives the protein CASSQEGQVEAFF.

This clonotype was observed many times. The V call is TRBV7-6, the J call TRBJ1-5; D ambiguous. The germline V gene encodes CDR1 SGHVS and CDR2 FNYEAQ. The CDR3 covers 13 residues. Trimming shortened V by 2 bases and J by 4 bases, and 6 bases separated the two germline ends. The chain's CDR3 is CASSLTENQPQHF. CDR3 in DNA: TGTGCCAGCAGCTTAACAGAGAATCAGCCCCAGCATTTT.

The V and J genes are TRBV12-3 or TRBV12-4 and TRBJ1-5, with TRBD1 matching over 8 bases. This CDR3 has 15 amino acids. V shed 5 bases and J 2 bases; nucleotides not matched to a gene: 5. The CDR3 DNA is TGTGCCAGCAGTGTTGACAGGGGACGCAATCAGCCCCAGCATTTT. Its protein is CASSVDRGRNQPQHF.

This clonotype was observed at least ten times. The rearrangement links TRBV6-2 or TRBV6-3 to TRBJ1-5, with D unresolved. CDR1 and CDR2 from the germline V gene are MNHEY and SVGEGT. Trimming left V 2 bases short and J 0 bases short, with 23 bases between. The CDR3 totals 20 residues. The CDR3 sequence: CASSYGAPDRALYSNQPQHF. CDR3 DNA: TGTGCCAGCAGTTACGGAGCCCCGGATAGGGCCCTGTATAGCAATCAGCCCCAGCATTTT.

This clonotype was detected ten times or more. This rearrangement joins TRBV7-8 to TRBJ2-2; D is perhaps TRBD1 (5 bases). Germline V CDR1 and CDR2: SGHVS, FQNEAQ. V was trimmed by 10 bases and J by 3 bases, leaving 12 bases between them. The CDR3 is 13 amino acids. This CDR3 reads CATLLGDTGELFF. The CDR3 DNA reads as TGTGCCACACTCCTAGGGGACACCGGGGAGCTGTTTTTT.

This clonotype appeared a few times. This chain links TRBV28 with TRBJ2-7; TRBD2 aligns across 7 bases. V lost 5 bases, J lost 9 bases, and 10 bases stayed unmatched. The CDR3 contains 13 residues. Germline loops: CDR1 MDHEN, CDR2 SYDVKM. This CDR3 is CASSPHSGEGQYF. The CDR3 nucleotides read TGTGCCAGCAGTCCTCACTCCGGGGAGGGGCAGTACTTC.

This clonotype was counted ten times or more. This chain joins TRBV11-2 and TRBJ2-1; 14 bases are a match to TRBD2. The CDR3 covers 15 residues. CDR1 is SGHAT, CDR2 FQNNGV, per germline. Unmatched junction bases numbered 4, after V lost 5 bases and J lost 7 bases. Here the CDR3 DNA reads TGTGCCAGCAGCCCCGGGACTAGCGGGAGAAATGAGCAGTTCTTC. Its protein product is CASSPGTSGRNEQFF.